The 19 T cell receptor beta chains below come from one sample, sequenced in a study of T cells in Graves' hyperthyroidism and ophthalmopathy. RNA transcripts yielded amplified TCR beta CDR3 regions. First-round RT-PCR with HTBI primers amplified the TCR CDR3 region. TCRdb reanalysed the multiplex PCR reads using MiXCR and keeps one entry per CDR3 protein. Of some 720,000 distinct CDR3 sequences detected, around 17% appear once; the ten largest clones hold under 9.5%. Sequenced: blood. These receptors were taken from a man between 18 and 29 years old with Graves' hyperthyroidism.

This clonotype came up a few times. The chain couples TRBV6-4 to TRBJ2-1, with D perhaps matching TRBD2 (6 bases). Germline CDR1 and CDR2: MRHNA and SNTAGT. This CDR3 has 15 residues. V was pared by 3 bases and J by 2 bases, with 11 bases between. The CDR3 DNA reads as TGTGCCAGCAGTGAGACTAGGGGCGCCTACAATGAGCAGTTCTTC. This codes for CASSETRGAYNEQFF.

The rearrangement uses TRBV6-1 and TRBJ2-7; no definite D call. The CDR3 has 12 amino acids. Germline V gene sequence: CDR1 MNHNS, CDR2 SASEGT. V was clipped by 10 bases and J by 2 bases, with 12 bases between them. The CDR3 region is CANAKKTYEQYF. Written as DNA, the CDR3 is TGTGCCAACGCCAAGAAAACCTACGAGCAGTACTTC.

This clonotype was observed at least ten times. V is TRBV28 and J is TRBJ1-4; 9 bases match TRBD1. Germline CDR1 and CDR2: MDHEN and SYDVKM. V shed 6 bases and J 8 bases; nucleotides not matched to a gene: 10. This CDR3 spans 15 amino acids. This CDR3 is CASSSSTGGKEKLFF. DNA of the CDR3: TGTGCCAGCAGCTCCTCGACAGGGGGAAAGGAAAAACTGTTTTTT.

This clonotype was counted ten times or more. V and J are TRBV2 and TRBJ2-3, with 8 positions matching TRBD2. Germline loops: CDR1 SNHLY, CDR2 FYNNEI. This CDR3 has 16 amino acids. Unmatched junction bases numbered 13, after V lost 11 bases and J lost 0 bases. The CDR3 bases are TGTGCCGCCCCTAGAGCGGGGGCTATTAGCACAGATACGCAGTATTTT. It yields the protein CAAPRAGAISTDTQYF.

In this sample, this clonotype turned up once. A clone one base away is much larger, so this may be a read error. The V gene is TRBV7-2, the J gene TRBJ2-5; 7 positions match TRBD1. Germline V gene data show CDR1 as SGHTA and CDR2 as FQGNSA. The CDR3 spans 14 residues. The V and J ends lost 4 bases and 4 bases, in that order; junction bases with no gene match: 6. CDR3 in amino acids: CASSWGRGSETQYF. DNA of the CDR3: TGTGCCAGCAGCTGGGGCAGGGGGTCAGAGACCCAGTACTTC.

This clonotype was detected only a few times. This chain joins TRBV20-1 and TRBJ2-2; 7 nucleotides match TRBD2. The CDR3 has 15 residues. CDR1 DFQATT and CDR2 SNEGSKA come from the germline V gene (reference sequence). J gave up 5 bases and V 0 bases, and 6 bases lay outside the gene matches. CDR3 loop: CSARDRGSQTGELFF. CDR3 bases: TGCAGTGCTAGAGACCGCGGGAGTCAGACCGGGGAGCTGTTTTTT.

The chain carries TRBV10-3 and TRBJ2-5, with a possible D match to TRBD1 (5 bases). Trimming took off 3 bases at V and 9 bases at J, with 17 bases between the two ends. Germline values: CDR1 ENHRY, CDR2 SYGVKD. This CDR3 is built from 14 residues. The CDR3 DNA follows: TGTGCCATCAGTGAAAGTAGCCTCCTAGGGGCCCAGTACTTC. Amino acids: CAISESSLLGAQYF.

This clonotype was picked up one time. The V gene is TRBV19, the J gene TRBJ2-5; D not certain. The length of the CDR3 is 13 residues. CDR1 and CDR2 (germline): LNHDA, SQIVND (reference sequence). Trimming removed 6 bases from V and 4 bases from J, with 12 bases in between. This CDR3 reads CASSTYALETQYF. In DNA form, the CDR3 reads TGTGCCAGTAGCACCTATGCCCTAGAGACCCAGTACTTC. Drawing the rest from reference TRBV19 and TRBJ2-5, the complete variable domain is DGGITQSPKYLFRKEGQNVTLSCEQNLNHDAMYWYRQDPGQGLRLIYYSQIVNDFQKGDIAEGYSVSREKKESFPLTVTSAQKNPTAFYLCASSTYALETQYFGPGTRLLVL.

The chain carries TRBV6-1 and TRBJ2-7; D call uncertain. This CDR3 spans 13 amino acids. V lost 6 bases and J 6 bases, leaving 15 bases between the germline ends. Germline V gene lookup returns CDR1 MNHNS and CDR2 SASEGT. The DNA for the CDR3 is TGTGCCAGCAGCCTCTCACCCGGGCCCGAGCAGTACTTC. This translates into CASSLSPGPEQYF.

The chain carries TRBV5-1 and TRBJ2-2; 10 bases are shared with TRBD1. Germline CDR1 SGHRS, CDR2 YFSETQ. The CDR3 has 15 residues. Unmatched junction bases numbered 4, after V lost 4 bases and J lost 4 bases. CDR3 sequence reads: CASSQTGGSTGELFF. CDR3 bases: TGCGCCAGCAGCCAGACAGGGGGCAGCACCGGGGAGCTGTTTTTT.

This clonotype was found a few times. The CDR3 DNA reads as TGCAGTGTCAAAAGCTTGGTCAGCTCCTACAATGAGCAGTTCTTC. As protein: CSVKSLVSSYNEQFF. The rearrangement joins TRBV20-1 to TRBJ2-1; D is undetermined. This CDR3 is 15 amino acids long. Between the trimmed V and J ends, which lost 7 bases and 0 bases, there was a span of 16 bases. Per the germline V gene, CDR1 is DFQATT and CDR2 is SNEGSKA (reference sequence).

This clonotype was observed a few times. The chain joins TRBV27 to TRBJ1-4, with D possibly matching TRBD1 (5 bases). Trimming removed 7 bases from V and 3 bases from J, with 18 bases in between. Germline CDR1 and CDR2: MNHEY and SMNVEV (reference sequence). CDR3 length: 16 amino acids. The CDR3 spells CASTERGVGANEKLFF. CDR3 in DNA: TGTGCCAGCACCGAGAGAGGGGTGGGAGCTAATGAAAAACTGTTTTTT.

The gene calls are TRBV12-3 or TRBV12-4 and TRBJ2-1; no firm D call. This CDR3 spans 13 amino acids. Trimming removed 3 bases at V and 8 bases at J, with 11 bases between. CDR3 DNA sequence: TGTGCCAGCAGTTTTGGCGCGAGCCATGAGCAGTTCTTC. This translates into CASSFGASHEQFF.

Concerning this clonotype itself: A read error may account for a junction end that differs from germline. V usage is TRBV5-6 and J usage is TRBJ2-1, with TRBD2 matching 8 bases. Germline-derived CDR1 and CDR2 are SGHDT and YYEEEE. The CDR3 contains 14 residues. The CDR3 sequence: CASNREGRYNEQLF. CDR3 coding DNA: TGTGCCAGCAATCGGGAGGGCCGGTACAATGAGCAGCTCTTC.

In the case of this clonotype: This could be a read error, since a much larger clone is one nucleotide away. The CDR3 region has the DNA TGCAGTGCCCAGGTCGGGAACTATGGCTACGCCTTC. It encodes CSAQVGNYGYAF. The rearrangement links TRBV20-1 to TRBJ1-2; D gene ambiguous. This CDR3 comprises 12 residues. Germline CDR1 reads DFQATT; CDR2 reads SNEGSKA (reference sequence).

This chain joins TRBV6-1 and TRBJ2-6, with D unclear. V was shortened by 10 bases and J by 2 bases, with 18 bases between the two germline ends. Germline V CDR1 and CDR2: MNHNS, SASEGT. This CDR3 has 16 residues. DNA for the CDR3: TGTGCCACCAGGAACGAGATTTTTGCTGGGGCCAACGTCCTGACTTTC. Encoded protein: CATRNEIFAGANVLTF.

The chain is built from TRBV4-1 and TRBJ1-5, with D hard to call. This CDR3 comprises 13 residues. In germline, CDR1 is MGHRA, CDR2 YSYEKL. Deletions cut 0 bases from V and 8 bases from J, with 8 bases between. CDR3 amino acids: CASSQEATKPQHF. CDR3 bases: TGCGCCAGCAGCCAAGAAGCGACTAAGCCCCAGCATTTT.

With respect to this clonotype: This could be a read error, since a much larger clone is one nucleotide away. V is TRBV28 and J is TRBJ2-6; no clear D. CDR1 is MDHEN, CDR2 SYDVKM, per germline. V gave up 3 bases and J gave up 0 bases, with 9 bases separating them. CDR3 size: 16 residues. CDR3 in amino acids: CASSLDRHSGANVLTF. The CDR3 DNA is TGTGCCAGCAGTTTGGACCGGCACTCTGGGGCCAACGTCCTGACTTTC.

V and J are TRBV20-1 and TRBJ1-1; D gene unclear. The CDR3 has 13 residues. V lost 5 bases and J 6 bases, leaving 16 bases between the germline ends. Germline assignment: CDR1 DFQATT and CDR2 SNEGSKA (reference sequence). The chain's CDR3 is CSAVGNPDAEAFF. The CDR3 DNA follows: TGCAGTGCTGTGGGCAACCCGGACGCTGAAGCTTTCTTT.